Sequencing of this TCR beta chain was carried out in a study of blood T cell repertoires in COVID-19. V was shortened by 0 bases and J by 2 bases, with 11 bases between the two germline ends. Germline V gene lookup returns CDR1 MNHEY and CDR2 SMNVEV (reference sequence). The CDR3 consists of 16 residues. The data were produced by immunoSEQ multiplex PCR, yet TCRdb's version contains in-frame clones alone and is incomplete. The data contain about 50,000 clones, approximately 85% of them singletons. V is TRBV27 and J is TRBJ1-5, with TRBD1 as a possible D gene (5 bases). The sample consisted of peripheral blood. The sequence was obtained from a woman aged 55-70 years with acute or convalescent COVID-19. The CDR3 sequence is CASSLSATVRNQPQHF. For the CDR3, the DNA is TGTGCCAGCAGTTTATCAGCGACAGTTCGCAATCAGCCCCAGCATTTT.